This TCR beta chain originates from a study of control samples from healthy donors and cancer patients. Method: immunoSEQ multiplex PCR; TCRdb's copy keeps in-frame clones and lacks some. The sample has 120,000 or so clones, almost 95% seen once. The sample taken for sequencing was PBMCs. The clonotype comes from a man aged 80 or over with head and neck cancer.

As DNA, the CDR3 is TGTGCCAGCTCACCTCCGGGAGTGGAATCCGGGGAGTTCTTC. It yields the protein CASSPPGVESGEFF. The chain has TRBV18 and TRBJ2-1; TRBD2 is a possible D gene (6 bases). The CDR3 consists of 14 residues. Germline-derived CDR1 and CDR2 are KGHSH and LQKENI. Trimming removed 3 bases from V and 14 bases from J, with 20 bases in between.